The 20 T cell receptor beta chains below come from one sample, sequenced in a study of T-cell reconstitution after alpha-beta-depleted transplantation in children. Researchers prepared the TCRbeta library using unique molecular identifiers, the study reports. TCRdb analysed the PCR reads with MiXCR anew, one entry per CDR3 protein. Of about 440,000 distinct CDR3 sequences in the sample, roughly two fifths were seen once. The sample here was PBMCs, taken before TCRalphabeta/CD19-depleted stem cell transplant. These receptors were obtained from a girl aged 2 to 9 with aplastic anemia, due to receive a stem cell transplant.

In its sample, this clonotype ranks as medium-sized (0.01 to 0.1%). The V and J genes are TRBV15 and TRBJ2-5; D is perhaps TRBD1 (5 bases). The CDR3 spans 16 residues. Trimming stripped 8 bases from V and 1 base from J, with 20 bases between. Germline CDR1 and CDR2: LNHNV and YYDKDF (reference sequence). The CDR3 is CATSSGVGEFQETQYF. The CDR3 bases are TGTGCCACCTCTTCAGGCGTAGGGGAATTCCAAGAGACCCAGTACTTC.

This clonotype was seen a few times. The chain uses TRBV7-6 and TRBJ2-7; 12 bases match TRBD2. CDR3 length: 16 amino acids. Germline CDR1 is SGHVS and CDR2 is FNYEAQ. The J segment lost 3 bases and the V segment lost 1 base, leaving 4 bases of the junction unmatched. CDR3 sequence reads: CASSLEGGLAGYEQYF. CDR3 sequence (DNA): TGTGCCAGCAGCTTAGAGGGGGGACTAGCGGGCTACGAGCAGTACTTC.

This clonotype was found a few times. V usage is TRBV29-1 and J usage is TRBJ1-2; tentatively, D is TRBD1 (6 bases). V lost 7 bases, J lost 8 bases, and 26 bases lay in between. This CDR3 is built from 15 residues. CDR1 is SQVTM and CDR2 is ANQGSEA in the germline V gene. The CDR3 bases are TGCAGCGACACCACGTGGTGGGGGGGACACTGGGGCTACACCTTC. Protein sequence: CSDTTWWGGHWGYTF.

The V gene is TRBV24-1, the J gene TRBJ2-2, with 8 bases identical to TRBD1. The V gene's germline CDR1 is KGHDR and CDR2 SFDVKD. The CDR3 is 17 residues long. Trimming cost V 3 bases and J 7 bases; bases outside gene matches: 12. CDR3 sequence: CATSDETGTGRVGELFF. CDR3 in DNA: TGTGCCACCAGTGATGAAACCGGGACAGGACGCGTCGGGGAGCTGTTTTTT.

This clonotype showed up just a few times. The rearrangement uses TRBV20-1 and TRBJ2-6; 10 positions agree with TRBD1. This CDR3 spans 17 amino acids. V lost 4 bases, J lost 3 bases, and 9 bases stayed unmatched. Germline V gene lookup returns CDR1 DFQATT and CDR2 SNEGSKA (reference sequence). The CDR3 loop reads CSAMVTGGGIGANVLTF. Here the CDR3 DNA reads TGCAGTGCTATGGTGACAGGGGGCGGAATTGGGGCCAACGTCCTGACTTTC.

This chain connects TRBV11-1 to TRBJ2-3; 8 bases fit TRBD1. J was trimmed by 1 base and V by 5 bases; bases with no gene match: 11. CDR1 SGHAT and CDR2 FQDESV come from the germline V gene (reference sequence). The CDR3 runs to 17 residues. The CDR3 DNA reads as TGTGCCAGCAGCCGATCCCAGGGGGCGGAAGGCACAGATACGCAGTATTTT. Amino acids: CASSRSQGAEGTDTQYF.

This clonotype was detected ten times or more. Here the CDR3 reads CASSSGRNTGELFF. The CDR3 coding sequence is TGCGCCAGCAGTTCCGGCCGTAACACCGGGGAGCTGTTTTTT. The rearrangement joins TRBV5-1 to TRBJ2-2, with D unclear. The CDR3 contains 14 residues. Trimming cost V 5 bases and J 2 bases, with 10 bases left between them. Germline V gene sequence: CDR1 SGHRS, CDR2 YFSETQ.

DNA of the CDR3: TGTGCCACCAGCAGAGCTACTAGCGGGAGGGAAAAGACCCAGTACTTC. Translation gives CATSRATSGREKTQYF. The chain employs TRBV15 and TRBJ2-5; 13 bases are shared with TRBD2. Germline trimming cut 1 base from V and 6 bases from J; bases unmatched to any gene: 5. The CDR3 runs 16 residues. CDR1 is LNHNV and CDR2 is YYDKDF in the germline V gene (reference sequence).

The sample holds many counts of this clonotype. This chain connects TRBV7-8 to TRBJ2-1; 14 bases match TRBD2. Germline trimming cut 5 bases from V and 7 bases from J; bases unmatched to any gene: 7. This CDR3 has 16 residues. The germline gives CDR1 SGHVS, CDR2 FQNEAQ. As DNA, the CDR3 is TGTGCCAGCAGCCACGGGACTAGCGGGAGAGGAAATGAGCAGTTCTTC. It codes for CASSHGTSGRGNEQFF.

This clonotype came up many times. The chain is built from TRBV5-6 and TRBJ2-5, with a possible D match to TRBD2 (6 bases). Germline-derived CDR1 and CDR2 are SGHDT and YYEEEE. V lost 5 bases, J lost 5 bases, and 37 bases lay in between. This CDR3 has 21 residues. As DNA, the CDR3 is TGTGCCAGCAGTTATCCCCCTTTAAGAGCGGGCACACACCAGGGTCAGGAGACCCAGTACTTC. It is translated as CASSYPPLRAGTHQGQETQYF.

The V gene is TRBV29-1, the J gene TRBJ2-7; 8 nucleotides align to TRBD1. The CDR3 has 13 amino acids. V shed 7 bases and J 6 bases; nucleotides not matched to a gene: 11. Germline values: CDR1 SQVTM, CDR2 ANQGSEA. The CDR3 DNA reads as TGCAGCGCCCGAGGGCCAGGGGGCGGCGAGCAGTACTTC. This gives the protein CSARGPGGGEQYF.

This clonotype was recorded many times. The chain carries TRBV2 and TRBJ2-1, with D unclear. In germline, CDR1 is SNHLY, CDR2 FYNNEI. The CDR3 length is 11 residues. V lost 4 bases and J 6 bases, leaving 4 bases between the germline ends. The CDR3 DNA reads TGTGCCAGCAGTGGTATCAATGAGCAGTTCTTC. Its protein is CASSGINEQFF.

This chain's CDR3 is CASLDGAGPIDEQFF. CDR3 bases: TGTGCCAGCTTGGATGGGGCGGGGCCGATAGATGAGCAGTTCTTC. This rearrangement joins TRBV6-2 or TRBV6-3 to TRBJ2-1; D might be TRBD2 (6 bases). Germline V gene data show CDR1 as MNHEY and CDR2 as SVGEGT. The CDR3 contains 15 residues. V shed 8 bases and J shed 8 bases, with 22 bases lying between them.

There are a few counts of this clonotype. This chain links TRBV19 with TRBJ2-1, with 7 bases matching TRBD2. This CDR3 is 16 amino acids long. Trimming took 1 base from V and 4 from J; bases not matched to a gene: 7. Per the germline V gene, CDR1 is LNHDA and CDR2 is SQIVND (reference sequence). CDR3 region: CASSIAGGSEYNEQFF. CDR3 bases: TGTGCCAGTAGTATAGCTGGCGGGAGTGAATACAATGAGCAGTTCTTC. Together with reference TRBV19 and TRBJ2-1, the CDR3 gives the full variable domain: DGGITQSPKYLFRKEGQNVTLSCEQNLNHDAMYWYRQDPGQGLRLIYYSQIVNDFQKGDIAEGYSVSREKKESFPLTVTSAQKNPTAFYLCASSIAGGSEYNEQFFGPGTRLTVL.

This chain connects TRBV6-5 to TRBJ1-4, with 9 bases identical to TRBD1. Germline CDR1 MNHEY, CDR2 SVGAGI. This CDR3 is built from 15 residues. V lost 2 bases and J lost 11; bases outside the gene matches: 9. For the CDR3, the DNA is TGTGCCAGCAGTTACGGGACAGGGCCTCCTGGGAAACTGTTTTTT. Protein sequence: CASSYGTGPPGKLFF.

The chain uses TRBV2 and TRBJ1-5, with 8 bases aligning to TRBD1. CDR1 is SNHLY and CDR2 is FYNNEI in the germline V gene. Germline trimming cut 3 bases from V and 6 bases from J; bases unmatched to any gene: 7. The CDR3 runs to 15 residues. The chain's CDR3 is CASSDRQGAGQPQHF. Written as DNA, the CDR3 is TGTGCCAGCAGTGACAGGCAGGGGGCGGGTCAGCCCCAGCATTTT.

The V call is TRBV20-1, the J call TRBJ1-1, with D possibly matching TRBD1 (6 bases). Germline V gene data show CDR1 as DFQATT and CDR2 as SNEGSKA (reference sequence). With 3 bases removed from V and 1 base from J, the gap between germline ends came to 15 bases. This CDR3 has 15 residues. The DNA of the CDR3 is TGCAGTGCTAGTTCCCTTTTACAGGGGAACACTGAAGCTTTCTTT. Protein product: CSASSLLQGNTEAFF.

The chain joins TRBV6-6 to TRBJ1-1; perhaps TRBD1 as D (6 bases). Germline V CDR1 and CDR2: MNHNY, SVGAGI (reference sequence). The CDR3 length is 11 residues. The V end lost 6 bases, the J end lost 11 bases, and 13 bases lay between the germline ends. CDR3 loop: CASREQGRAFF. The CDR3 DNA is TGTGCCAGCAGGGAACAGGGAAGGGCTTTCTTT.

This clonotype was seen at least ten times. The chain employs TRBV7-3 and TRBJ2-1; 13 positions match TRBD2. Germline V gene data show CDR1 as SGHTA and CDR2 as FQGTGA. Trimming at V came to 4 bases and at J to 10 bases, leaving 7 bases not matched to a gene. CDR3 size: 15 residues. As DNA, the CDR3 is TGTGCCAGCAGCTATACTAGCGGGAGGGCCTGGGAGCAGTTCTTC. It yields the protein CASSYTSGRAWEQFF.

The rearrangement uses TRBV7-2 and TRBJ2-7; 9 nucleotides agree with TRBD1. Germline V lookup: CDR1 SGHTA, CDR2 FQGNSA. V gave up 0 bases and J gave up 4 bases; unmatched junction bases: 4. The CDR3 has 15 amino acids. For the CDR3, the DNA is TGTGCCAGCAGCTTAGCGGCAGGACAGGGGTACGAGCAGTACTTC. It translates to CASSLAAGQGYEQYF.